This TCR beta chain derives from a study of blood T cell repertoires in COVID-19. Turning to the study itself: From the United States, Italy and Spain came samples of acute and convalescent COVID-19. Sources were T cells, B-cell-depleted T cells, or PBMCs; the material itself was cDNA or gDNA.

The length of the CDR3 is 16 residues. Trimming took 0 bases from V and 8 from J, leaving 18 bases between them. Looked up from germline, CDR1 is SGHRS and CDR2 is YFSETQ. In the original analysis: Counts of nucleated cells, estimated from reference gene primer amplification, were obtained. Assay used: immunoSEQ multiplex PCR; TCRdb lists only in-frame clones, some missing. That table gives V, J and clone size, and the DNA gave D and trimming. The data hold around 120,000 clones, with under 85% observed a single time. The TCR sequence derives from a man aged 40-49 years with active or convalescent COVID-19. V gene TRBV5-1 combines with J gene TRBJ1-3, with a possible D match to TRBD1 (5 bases). The sequencing input was peripheral blood. The CDR3 region is CASSLAWAVGPDTIYF. DNA for the CDR3: TGCGCCAGCAGCTTGGCTTGGGCCGTGGGGCCAGACACCATATATTTT.